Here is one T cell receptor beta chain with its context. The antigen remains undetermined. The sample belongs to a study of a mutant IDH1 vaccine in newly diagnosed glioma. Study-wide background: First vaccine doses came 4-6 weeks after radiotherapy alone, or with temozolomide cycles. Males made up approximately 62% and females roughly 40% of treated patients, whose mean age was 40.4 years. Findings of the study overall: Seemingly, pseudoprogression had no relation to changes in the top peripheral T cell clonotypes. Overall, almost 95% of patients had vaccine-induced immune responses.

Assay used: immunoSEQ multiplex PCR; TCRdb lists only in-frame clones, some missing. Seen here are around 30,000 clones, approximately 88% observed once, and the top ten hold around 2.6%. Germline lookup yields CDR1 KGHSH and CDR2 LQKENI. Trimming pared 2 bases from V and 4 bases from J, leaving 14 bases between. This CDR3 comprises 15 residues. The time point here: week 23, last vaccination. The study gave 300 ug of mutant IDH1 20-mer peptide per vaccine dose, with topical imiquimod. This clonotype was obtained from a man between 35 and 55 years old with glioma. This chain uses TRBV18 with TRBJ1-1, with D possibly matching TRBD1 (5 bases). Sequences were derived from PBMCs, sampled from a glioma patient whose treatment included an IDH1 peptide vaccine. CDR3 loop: CASSPIGGAGTEAFF. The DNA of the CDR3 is TGTGCCAGCTCACCAATAGGAGGGGCCGGCACTGAAGCTTTCTTT.